Here is one T cell receptor beta chain with its context. This sample's time point: pre-sensitization, week 0. Treatment here: therapeutic diphenylcyclopropenone sensitization with weekly scalp DPC. The data are from a study of human T cells and chemical hapten exposure. TCRdb processed the RACE reads anew with MiXCR; each CDR3 protein has one entry. The repertoire holds some 38,000 distinct CDR3 sequences, with roughly 7.6% as singletons. V was shortened by 4 bases and J by 3 bases, with 10 bases between the two germline ends. Germline V gives CDR1 SGHAT, CDR2 FQNNGV. This CDR3 has 13 amino acids. Sample: whole blood, taken in connection with sensitization to the hapten diphenylcyclopropenone (DPC). This sequence was found in a woman aged 45-59 years with alopecia areata. Some clones in this sample may be carry-over from other donors' samples. The V gene is TRBV11-2, the J gene TRBJ2-7; D remains ambiguous. Here the CDR3 reads CASSSYWDYEQYF. The CDR3 DNA follows: TGTGCCAGCAGCTCCTATTGGGACTACGAGCAGTACTTC. The whole variable domain, filled in from reference TRBV11-2 and TRBJ2-7, reads EAGVAQSPRYKIIEKRQSVAFWCNPISGHATLYWYQQILGQGPKLLIQFQNNGVVDDSQLPKDRFSAERLKGVDSTLKIQPAKLEDSAVYLCASSSYWDYEQYFGPGTRLTVT.